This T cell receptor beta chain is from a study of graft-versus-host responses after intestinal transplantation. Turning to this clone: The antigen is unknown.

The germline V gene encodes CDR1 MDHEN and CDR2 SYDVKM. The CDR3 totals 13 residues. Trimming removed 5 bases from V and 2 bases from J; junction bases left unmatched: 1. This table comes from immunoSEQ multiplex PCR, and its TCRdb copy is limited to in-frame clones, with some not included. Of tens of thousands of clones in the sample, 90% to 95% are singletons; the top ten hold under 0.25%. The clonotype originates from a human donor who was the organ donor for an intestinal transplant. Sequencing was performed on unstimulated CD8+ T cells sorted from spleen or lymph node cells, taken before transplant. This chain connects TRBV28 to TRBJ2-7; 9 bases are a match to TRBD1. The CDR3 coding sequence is TGTGCCAGCAGTCGGGACAGGGCCTACGAGCAGTACTTC. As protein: CASSRDRAYEQYF.